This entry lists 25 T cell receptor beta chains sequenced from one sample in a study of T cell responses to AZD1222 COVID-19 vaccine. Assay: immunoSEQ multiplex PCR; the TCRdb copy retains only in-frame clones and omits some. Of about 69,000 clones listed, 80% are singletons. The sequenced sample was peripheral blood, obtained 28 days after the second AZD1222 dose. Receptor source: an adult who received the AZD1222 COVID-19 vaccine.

CDR3 protein: CASSYYGNYEQYF. The CDR3 DNA reads TGTGCCAGCAGTTATTACGGAAACTACGAGCAGTACTTC. The rearrangement joins TRBV6-5 to TRBJ2-7; D is ambiguous. Germline CDR1 reads MNHEY; CDR2 reads SVGAGI. The CDR3 is 13 amino acids. Trimming removed 3 bases at V and 3 bases at J, with 9 bases between.

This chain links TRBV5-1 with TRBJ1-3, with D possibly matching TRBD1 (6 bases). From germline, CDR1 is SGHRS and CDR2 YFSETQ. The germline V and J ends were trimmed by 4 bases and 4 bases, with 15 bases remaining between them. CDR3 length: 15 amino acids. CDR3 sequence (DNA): TGCGCCAGCAGCGAGTGGGGGGGCCCCGGAAACACCATATATTTT. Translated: CASSEWGGPGNTIYF.

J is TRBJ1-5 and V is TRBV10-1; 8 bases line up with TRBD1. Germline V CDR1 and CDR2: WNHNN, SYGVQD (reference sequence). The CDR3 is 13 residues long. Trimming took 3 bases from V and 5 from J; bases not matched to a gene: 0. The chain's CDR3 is CASSEQGDQPQHF. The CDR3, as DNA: TGCGCCAGCAGTGAACAGGGGGATCAGCCCCAGCATTTT.

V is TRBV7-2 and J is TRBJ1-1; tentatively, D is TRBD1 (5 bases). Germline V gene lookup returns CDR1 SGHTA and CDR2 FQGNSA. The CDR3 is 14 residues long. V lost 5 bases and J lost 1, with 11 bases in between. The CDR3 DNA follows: TGTGCCAGCAGCCGCTTGACAGCGAACACTGAAGCTTTCTTT. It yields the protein CASSRLTANTEAFF.

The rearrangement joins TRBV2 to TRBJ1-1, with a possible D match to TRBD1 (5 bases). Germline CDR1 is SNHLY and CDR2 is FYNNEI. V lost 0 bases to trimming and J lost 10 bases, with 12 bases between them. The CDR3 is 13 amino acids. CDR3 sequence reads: CASSEALGGRAFF. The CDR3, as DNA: TGTGCCAGCAGTGAAGCCTTGGGGGGGAGAGCTTTCTTT.

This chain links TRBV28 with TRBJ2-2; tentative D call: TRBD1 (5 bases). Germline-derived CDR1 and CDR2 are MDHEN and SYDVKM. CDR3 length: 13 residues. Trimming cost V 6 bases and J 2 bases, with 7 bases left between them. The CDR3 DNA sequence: TGTGCCAGCAGGGGGCCCAACACCGGGGAGCTGTTTTTT. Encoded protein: CASRGPNTGELFF. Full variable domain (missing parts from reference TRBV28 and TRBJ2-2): DVKVTQSSRYLVKRTGEKVFLECVQDMDHENMFWYRQDPGLGLRLIYFSYDVKMKEKGDIPEGYSVSREKKERFSLILESASTNQTSMYLCASRGPNTGELFFGEGSRLTVL.

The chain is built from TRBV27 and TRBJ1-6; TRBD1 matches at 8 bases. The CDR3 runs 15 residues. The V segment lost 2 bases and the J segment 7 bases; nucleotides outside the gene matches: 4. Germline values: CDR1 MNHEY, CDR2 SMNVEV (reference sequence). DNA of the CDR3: TGTGCCAGCAGTTTAGGCAGGGGGCGAAATTCACCCCTCCACTTT. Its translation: CASSLGRGRNSPLHF.

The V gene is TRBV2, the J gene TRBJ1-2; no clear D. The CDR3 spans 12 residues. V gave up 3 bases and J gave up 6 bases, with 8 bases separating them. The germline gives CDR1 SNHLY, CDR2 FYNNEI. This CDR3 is CASSDSGDGYTF. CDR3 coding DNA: TGTGCCAGCAGTGATTCCGGGGATGGCTACACCTTC.

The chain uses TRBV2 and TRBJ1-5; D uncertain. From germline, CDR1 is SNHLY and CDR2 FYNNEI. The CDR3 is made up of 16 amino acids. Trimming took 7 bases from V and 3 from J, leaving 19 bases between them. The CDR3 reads CASTKRVAQNNQPQHF. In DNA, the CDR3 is TGTGCCAGCACTAAAAGGGTAGCACAGAACAATCAGCCCCAGCATTTT.

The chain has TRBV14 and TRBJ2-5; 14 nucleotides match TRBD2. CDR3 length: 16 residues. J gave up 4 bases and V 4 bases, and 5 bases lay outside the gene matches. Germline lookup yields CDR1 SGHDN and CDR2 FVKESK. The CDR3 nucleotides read TGTGCCAGCAGCCCTCTGACTAGCGGGGGGGTAGAGACCCAGTACTTC. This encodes CASSPLTSGGVETQYF. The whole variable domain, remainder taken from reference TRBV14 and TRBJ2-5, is EAGVTQFPSHSVIEKGQTVTLRCDPISGHDNLYWYRRVMGKEIKFLLHFVKESKQDESGMPNNRFLAERTGGTYSTLKVQPAELEDSGVYFCASSPLTSGGVETQYFGPGTRLLVL.

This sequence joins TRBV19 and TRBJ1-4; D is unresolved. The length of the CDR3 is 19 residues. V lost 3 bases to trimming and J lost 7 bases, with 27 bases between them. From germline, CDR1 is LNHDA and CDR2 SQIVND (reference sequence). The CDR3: CASSIVLWSYQRAVEKLFF. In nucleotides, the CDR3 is TGTGCCAGTAGTATCGTTTTGTGGAGCTACCAGAGAGCGGTTGAAAAACTGTTTTTT.

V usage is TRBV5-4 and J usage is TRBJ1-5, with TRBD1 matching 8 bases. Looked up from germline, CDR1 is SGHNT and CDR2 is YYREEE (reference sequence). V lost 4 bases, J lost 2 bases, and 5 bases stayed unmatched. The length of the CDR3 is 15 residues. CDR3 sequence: CASSTQGAGNQPQHF. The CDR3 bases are TGTGCCAGCAGCACCCAGGGGGCTGGCAATCAGCCCCAGCATTTT.

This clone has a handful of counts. The CDR3 loop is CASSPGGGQPQHF. The CDR3 region has the DNA TGTGCCAGTAGTCCAGGGGGCGGGCAGCCCCAGCATTTT. The rearrangement joins TRBV19 to TRBJ1-5, with 8 bases identical to TRBD1. Germline CDR1 reads LNHDA; CDR2 reads SQIVND (reference sequence). Trimming at V came to 5 bases and at J to 7 bases, leaving 4 bases not matched to a gene. CDR3 length: 13 residues. Full variable domain (remainder filled in from reference TRBV19 and TRBJ1-5): DGGITQSPKYLFRKEGQNVTLSCEQNLNHDAMYWYRQDPGQGLRLIYYSQIVNDFQKGDIAEGYSVSREKKESFPLTVTSAQKNPTAFYLCASSPGGGQPQHFGDGTRLSIL.

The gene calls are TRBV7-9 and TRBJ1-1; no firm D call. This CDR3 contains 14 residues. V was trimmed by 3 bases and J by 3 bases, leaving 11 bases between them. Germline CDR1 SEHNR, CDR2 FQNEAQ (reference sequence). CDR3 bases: TGTGCCAGCAGCTTTGGTACGCGGGACACTGAAGCTTTCTTT. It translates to CASSFGTRDTEAFF. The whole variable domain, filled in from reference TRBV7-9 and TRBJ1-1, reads DTGVSQNPRHKITKRGQNVTFRCDPISEHNRLYWYRQTLGQGPEFLTYFQNEAQLEKSRLLSDRFSAERPKGSFSTLEIQRTEQGDSAMYLCASSFGTRDTEAFFGQGTRLTVV.

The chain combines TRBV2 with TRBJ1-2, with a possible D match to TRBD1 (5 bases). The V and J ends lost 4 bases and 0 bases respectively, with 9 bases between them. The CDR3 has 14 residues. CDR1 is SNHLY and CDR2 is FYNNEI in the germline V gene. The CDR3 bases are TGTGCCAGCAGTGTTAAAGGGGCTAACTATGGCTACACCTTC. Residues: CASSVKGANYGYTF.

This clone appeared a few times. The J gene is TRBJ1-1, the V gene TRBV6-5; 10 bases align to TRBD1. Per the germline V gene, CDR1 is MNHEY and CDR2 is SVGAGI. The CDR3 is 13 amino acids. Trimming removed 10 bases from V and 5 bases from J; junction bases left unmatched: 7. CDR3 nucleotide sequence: TGTGCCATAGGACAGGGGGATCTGACTGAAGCTTTCTTT. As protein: CAIGQGDLTEAFF.

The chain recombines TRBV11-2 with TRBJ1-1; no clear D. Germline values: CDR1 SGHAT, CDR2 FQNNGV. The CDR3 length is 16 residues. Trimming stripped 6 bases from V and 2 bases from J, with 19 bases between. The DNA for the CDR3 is TGTGCCAGCAGGACCATACGTCGGTTGATCAACACTGAAGCTTTCTTT. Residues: CASRTIRRLINTEAFF.

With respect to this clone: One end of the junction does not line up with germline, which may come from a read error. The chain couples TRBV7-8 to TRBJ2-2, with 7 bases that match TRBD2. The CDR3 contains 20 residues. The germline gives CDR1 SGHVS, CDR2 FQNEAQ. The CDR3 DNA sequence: TGTGCCAGCACCTTAAGGTCCCACCCGACTAGCCGGATTGGGTGGGGGGAGCTGTTTTTT. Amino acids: CASTLRSHPTSRIGWGELFF. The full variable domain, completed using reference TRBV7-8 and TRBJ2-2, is GAGVSQSPRYKVAKRGQDVALRCDPISGHVSLFWYQQALGQGPEFLTYFQNEAQLDKSGLPSDRFFAERPEGSVSTLKIQRTQQEDSAVYLCASTLRSHPTSRIGWGELFFGEGSRLTVL.

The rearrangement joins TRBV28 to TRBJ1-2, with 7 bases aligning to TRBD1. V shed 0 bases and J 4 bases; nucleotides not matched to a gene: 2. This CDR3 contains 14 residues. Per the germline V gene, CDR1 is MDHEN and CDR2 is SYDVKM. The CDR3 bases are TGTGCCAGCAGTTTATGGTCAGGGGGCTATGGCTACACCTTC. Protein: CASSLWSGGYGYTF.

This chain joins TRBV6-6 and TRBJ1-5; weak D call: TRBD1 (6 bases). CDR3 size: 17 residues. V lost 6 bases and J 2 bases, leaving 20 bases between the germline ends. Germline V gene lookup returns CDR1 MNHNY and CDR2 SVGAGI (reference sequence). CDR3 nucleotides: TGTGCCAGCAGCCGAGAAAGTGGCCCAGGGGGCAATCAGCCCCAGCATTTT. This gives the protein CASSRESGPGGNQPQHF.

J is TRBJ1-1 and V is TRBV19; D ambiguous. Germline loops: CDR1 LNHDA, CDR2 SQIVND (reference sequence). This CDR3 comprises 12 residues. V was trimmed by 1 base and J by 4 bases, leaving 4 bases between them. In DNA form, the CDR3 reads TGTGCCAGTAGTATAGGGGCCACTGAAGCTTTCTTT. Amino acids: CASSIGATEAFF.

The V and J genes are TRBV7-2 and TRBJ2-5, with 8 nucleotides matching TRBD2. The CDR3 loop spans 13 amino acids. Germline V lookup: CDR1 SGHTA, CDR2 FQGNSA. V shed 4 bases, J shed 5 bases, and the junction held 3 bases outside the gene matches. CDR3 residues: CASSSRLAETQYF. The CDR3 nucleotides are TGTGCCAGCAGCTCCAGACTAGCGGAGACCCAGTACTTC.

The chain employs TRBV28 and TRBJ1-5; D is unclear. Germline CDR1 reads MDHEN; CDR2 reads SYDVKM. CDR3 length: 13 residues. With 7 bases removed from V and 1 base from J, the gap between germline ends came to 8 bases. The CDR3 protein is CASIRASNQPQHF. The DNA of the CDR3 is TGTGCCAGCATTAGGGCAAGCAATCAGCCCCAGCATTTT.

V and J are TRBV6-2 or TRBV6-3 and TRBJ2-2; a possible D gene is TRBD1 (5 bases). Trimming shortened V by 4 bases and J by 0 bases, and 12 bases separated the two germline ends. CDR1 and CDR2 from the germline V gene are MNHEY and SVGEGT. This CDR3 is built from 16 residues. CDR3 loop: CASSLTSGTNTGELFF. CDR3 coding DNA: TGTGCCAGCAGTTTAACTTCAGGGACGAACACCGGGGAGCTGTTTTTT.

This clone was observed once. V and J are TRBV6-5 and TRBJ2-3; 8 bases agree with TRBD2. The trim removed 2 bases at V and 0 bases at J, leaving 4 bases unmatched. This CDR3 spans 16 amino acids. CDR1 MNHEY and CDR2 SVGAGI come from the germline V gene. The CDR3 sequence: CASSYTGGRSTDTQYF. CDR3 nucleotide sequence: TGTGCCAGCAGTTACACGGGGGGGCGGAGCACAGATACGCAGTATTTT.